This TCR beta chain was captured in a study of human T cells and chemical hapten exposure. Study in general: Throughout the approximately 24-week study, diphenylcyclopropenone was applied weekly to the patients' scalps. Small pooled library volume differences chiefly drove per-sample TCR yield variation.

This clonotype appeared a few times. Its cognate antigen is unknown. MiXCR was run by TCRdb on the RACE reads, yielding one entry per CDR3 protein. The table records a few hundred thousand distinct CDR3 sequences, 7% to 10% of them present only once. This CDR3 spans 14 amino acids. V trimming: 4 bases; J trimming: 13 bases; junction bases outside the gene matches: 13. Findings of the study overall: Sensitizing to DPC left TCRs with a frequency above 1 in 1000 unaltered.

Time point noted: pre-sensitization, week 0. Treatment meaning: therapeutic diphenylcyclopropenone sensitization with weekly scalp DPC. Suited to DPC and affected by alopecia, the donors ranged from 18 to 70 years old. The sample consisted of whole blood, taken in connection with sensitization to the hapten diphenylcyclopropenone (DPC). This chain uses TRBV12-3 or TRBV12-4 with TRBJ2-1, with 7 bases matching TRBD1. This receptor was identified in a woman between 35 and 50 years old with alopecia areata. Some clones in this sample may be carry-over from other donors' samples. The CDR3 DNA reads TGTGCCAGCAGTTACCTGGACGCAGGGGGTAATCAGTTCTTC. The encoded protein is CASSYLDAGGNQFF.